The clone carrying this T cell receptor (beta chain) was detected a few times. Its specificity is not known. The germline CDR1 and CDR2 sequences are SGDLS and YYNGEE. Trimming took off 0 bases at V and 3 bases at J, with 9 bases between the two ends. The CDR3 sequence is 15 residues long. This entry belongs to a study of T-cell memory formation after mild COVID-19. Looking at the study overall: The study found TCR clusters largely donor specific.

Broader study findings: Contracting CD4+ clones sat mainly in CM and EM; CD8+ in EMRA. Pre-infection memory carried some responding clones, suggesting that cross-reactive memory joined.

The 5'RACE method, run with constant-segment primers, produced TCR alpha and TCR beta cDNA libraries (carrying sample barcodes and UMIs). In TCRdb, the 5' RACE reads were re-called with MiXCR into one record per CDR3 protein. The sample shows hundreds of thousands of distinct CDR3 sequences, roughly 22% of them seen only once. Input material: PBMCs or a T cell subset sorted from them (not recorded which). The TCR originated in an adult woman who had mild COVID-19 (a few samples of this study predate the infection). Cell type and time point are not known. The chain links TRBV9 to TRBJ1-4; D not certain. In DNA, the CDR3 is TGTGCCAGCAGCGTAGGTCACGCCGCTAATGAAAAACTGTTTTTT. This sequence encodes CASSVGHAANEKLFF. Complete variable domain (other parts from reference TRBV9 and TRBJ1-4): DSGVTQTPKHLITATGQRVTLRCSPRSGDLSVYWYQQSLDQGLQFLIQYYNGEERAKGNILERFSAQQFPDLHSELNLSSLELGDSALYFCASSVGHAANEKLFFGSGTQLSVL.